Listed here are 20 T cell receptor beta chains from one sample, sequenced in a study of blood T cell repertoires in COVID-19. Sequenced by immunoSEQ multiplex PCR; TCRdb stores in-frame clones only, minus some. Of about 200,000 clones in the sample, about 81% are singletons; the top ten hold about 7.8%. Material for sequencing was peripheral blood. The receptors were gathered from a woman aged 55-69 years with COVID-19, enrolled during active disease.

This clone came up a few times. V usage is TRBV3-1 (or the pseudogene TRBV3-2) and J usage is TRBJ1-6; the D is unclear. This CDR3 has 14 residues. The V gene's germline CDR1 is LGHDT and CDR2 YNNKEL (reference sequence). V was trimmed by 5 bases and J by 7 bases, leaving 12 bases between them. As DNA, the CDR3 is TGTGCCAGCAGCGCAGGTTTGGGCAATTCACCCCTCCACTTT. Amino acids: CASSAGLGNSPLHF.

The chain joins TRBV10-3 to TRBJ1-2; the match to TRBD1 covers 11 bases. From germline, CDR1 is ENHRY and CDR2 SYGVKD. V lost 4 bases, J lost 8 bases, and 18 bases stayed unmatched. The CDR3 totals 18 residues. CDR3 protein: CAISGPGQGDKTGNGYTF. The CDR3 DNA reads as TGTGCCATCAGTGGTCCGGGACAGGGGGATAAGACAGGTAACGGCTACACCTTC.

This clone turned up a few times. The gene calls are TRBV29-1 and TRBJ1-1; 9 bases fit TRBD1. The CDR3 runs to 13 residues. Germline assignment: CDR1 SQVTM and CDR2 ANQGSEA. V lost 7 bases and J lost 0; bases outside the gene matches: 3. The CDR3 DNA reads as TGCAGCGGCGGACAGGGGTTGAACACTGAAGCTTTCTTT. This encodes CSGGQGLNTEAFF.

This rearrangement joins TRBV27 to TRBJ2-4; TRBD1 matches 7 bases. V lost 5 bases, J lost 2 bases, and 18 bases stayed unmatched. The CDR3 is 19 amino acids. CDR1 MNHEY and CDR2 SMNVEV come from the germline V gene (reference sequence). CDR3 nucleotides: TGTGCCAGCAGTCGGACAGGAAAATCCCTAGTAGACACCAAAAACATTCAGTACTTC. Protein: CASSRTGKSLVDTKNIQYF.

This chain uses TRBV19 with TRBJ1-2; the D is unclear. The germline V and J ends were trimmed by 0 bases and 4 bases, with 9 bases remaining between them. From germline, CDR1 is LNHDA and CDR2 SQIVND (reference sequence). CDR3 size: 14 residues. The CDR3 protein is CASSIDSSSYGYTF. The CDR3 DNA reads as TGTGCCAGTAGTATAGACAGTTCTAGCTATGGCTACACCTTC.

The table lists this clone with a few counts. The chain is built from TRBV19 and TRBJ2-7, with D possibly matching TRBD2 (5 bases). The germline CDR1 and CDR2 sequences are LNHDA and SQIVND (reference sequence). Trimming removed 4 bases from V and 6 bases from J, with 13 bases in between. The CDR3 loop spans 13 amino acids. The CDR3 DNA follows: TGTGCCAGTAGTACAGGCGCCCGGGGCGAGCAGTACTTC. Translating gives CASSTGARGEQYF.

This chain uses TRBV6-2 or TRBV6-3 with TRBJ2-5; 9 nucleotides agree with TRBD2. V trimming: 5 bases; J trimming: 5 bases; junction bases outside the gene matches: 9. The CDR3 consists of 15 residues. Per germline, CDR1 MNHEY and CDR2 SVGEGT. This chain's CDR3 is CASSRGRATRETQYF. CDR3 in DNA: TGTGCCAGCAGTCGCGGGAGGGCCACACGGGAGACCCAGTACTTC.

This clone was observed a handful of times. The V call is TRBV19, the J call TRBJ2-1; 10 bases align to TRBD2. Germline V gives CDR1 LNHDA, CDR2 SQIVND (reference sequence). V lost 7 bases and J lost 0; bases outside the gene matches: 6. The length of the CDR3 is 16 residues. CDR3 residues: CASTVSSGSSYNEQFF. The CDR3 DNA follows: TGTGCCAGTACCGTATCTAGCGGGAGCTCCTACAATGAGCAGTTCTTC.

The J gene is TRBJ1-1, the V gene TRBV6-1, with 10 bases aligning to TRBD1. The CDR3 consists of 17 residues. J was trimmed by 0 bases and V by 4 bases; bases with no gene match: 8. Germline CDR1 and CDR2: MNHNS and SASEGT. Here the CDR3 reads CASSGYRTGGMNTEAFF. CDR3 in DNA: TGTGCCAGCAGTGGGTACCGGACAGGGGGAATGAACACTGAAGCTTTCTTT.

DNA for the CDR3: TGTGCCAGCACTCCCCAGGGTATGGTTGACACCATATATTTT. This sequence encodes CASTPQGMVDTIYF. The chain has TRBV28 and TRBJ1-3, with TRBD1 as a possible D gene (5 bases). CDR3 size: 14 residues. Germline V CDR1 and CDR2: MDHEN, SYDVKM. V lost 7 bases to trimming and J lost 8 bases, with 18 bases between them.

This chain links TRBV24-1 with TRBJ1-2, with 7 bases matching TRBD1. The length of the CDR3 is 16 residues. V lost 2 bases and J lost 8; bases outside the gene matches: 13. Germline CDR1 reads KGHDR; CDR2 reads SFDVKD. The CDR3 DNA reads TGTGCCACCAGTGATTCCGGGCGTGAGGGGGCACTCGGCTACACCTTC. It specifies CATSDSGREGALGYTF.

This chain joins TRBV29-1 and TRBJ2-3; D is uncertain. The CDR3 runs to 13 residues. V lost 4 bases and J lost 0, with 8 bases in between. In germline, CDR1 is SQVTM, CDR2 ANQGSEA. CDR3 region: CSVAVSSTDTQYF. CDR3 nucleotide sequence: TGCAGCGTTGCGGTATCTAGCACAGATACGCAGTATTTT.

Here the CDR3 reads CASSPAIEGGGYTF. CDR3 sequence (DNA): TGTGCCAGCAGTCCCGCGATAGAGGGAGGTGGCTACACCTTC. V and J are TRBV28 and TRBJ1-2; D is unresolved. Trimming took off 5 bases at V and 7 bases at J, with 17 bases between the two ends. Germline V gene sequence: CDR1 MDHEN, CDR2 SYDVKM. The CDR3 consists of 14 residues.

This chain joins TRBV6-6 and TRBJ2-5, with TRBD2 identical over 11 bases. The CDR3 is made up of 16 amino acids. Trimming removed 5 bases from V and 4 bases from J; junction bases left unmatched: 9. CDR1 and CDR2 from the germline V gene are MNHNY and SVGAGI (reference sequence). The DNA of the CDR3 is TGTGCCAGCAGTGCCCTGGGGCTAGCGGGGGGAGAGACCCAGTACTTC. Residues: CASSALGLAGGETQYF.

This clone has just a few counts. This rearrangement joins TRBV30 to TRBJ2-7; D may be TRBD2 (7 bases). Per germline, CDR1 GTSNPN and CDR2 SVGIG (reference sequence). There are 13 residues in the CDR3. Trimming removed 3 bases at V and 10 bases at J, with 19 bases between. CDR3 DNA: TGTGCCTGGAGCTCGTCGGGCCCGGGGGGCCAGTACTTC. As protein: CAWSSSGPGGQYF.

This chain joins TRBV11-1 and TRBJ2-1; 7 bases map to TRBD2. V shed 5 bases, J shed 9 bases, and the junction held 7 bases outside the gene matches. Germline loops: CDR1 SGHAT, CDR2 FQDESV (reference sequence). The CDR3 is made up of 13 amino acids. The CDR3 DNA sequence: TGTGCCAGCAGCGTCGGGAGGTTGCGTGAGCAGTTCTTC. Amino acid sequence: CASSVGRLREQFF. The full variable domain, rest sourced from reference TRBV11-1 and TRBJ2-1, is EAEVAQSPRYKITEKSQAVAFWCDPISGHATLYWYRQILGQGPELLVQFQDESVVDDSQLPKDRFSAERLKGVDSTLKIQPAELGDSAMYLCASSVGRLREQFFGPGTRLTVL.

The chain joins TRBV12-3 or TRBV12-4 to TRBJ2-1; D may be TRBD2 (5 bases). Trimming pared 7 bases from V and 10 bases from J, leaving 11 bases between. CDR3 size: 11 residues. CDR3 nucleotide sequence: TGTGCCAGCACCGGGGTTCGGGAGCAGTTCTTC. This gives the protein CASTGVREQFF.

V and J are TRBV20-1 and TRBJ1-4; 7 nucleotides line up with TRBD1. The V gene end was trimmed by 3 bases and the J gene end by 8 bases; junction bases not matched to a gene: 6. Germline V CDR1 and CDR2: DFQATT, SNEGSKA (reference sequence). This CDR3 comprises 13 residues. CDR3 region: CSASRDSAEKLFF. DNA for the CDR3: TGCAGTGCTAGTCGGGACAGTGCAGAAAAACTGTTTTTT.

This rearrangement joins TRBV11-2 to TRBJ2-1; 13 nucleotides match TRBD2. The trim removed 2 bases at V and 7 bases at J, leaving 11 bases unmatched. This CDR3 has 18 amino acids. Germline CDR1 reads SGHAT; CDR2 reads FQNNGV. CDR3 DNA: TGTGCCAGCAGCTTAACCCCCCCAGGACTAGCGGGAGTGAATGAGCAGTTCTTC. It translates to CASSLTPPGLAGVNEQFF.

The rearrangement links TRBV5-5 to TRBJ1-1; 11 nucleotides match TRBD1. This CDR3 spans 16 amino acids. V lost 3 bases and J lost 0; bases outside the gene matches: 4. CDR1 SGHKS and CDR2 YYEKEE come from the germline V gene (reference sequence). CDR3 bases: TGTGCCAGCAGCTCGGACAGGGGGCGGGTGAACACTGAAGCTTTCTTT. As protein: CASSSDRGRVNTEAFF. Combining the CDR3 with reference TRBV5-5 and TRBJ1-1 gives the whole variable domain DAGVTQSPTHLIKTRGQQVTLRCSPISGHKSVSWYQQVLGQGPQFIFQYYEKEERGRGNFPDRFSARQFPNYSSELNVNALLLGDSALYLCASSSDRGRVNTEAFFGQGTRLTVV.